This T cell receptor beta chain was documented in a study of CD4 T cells in relation to SARS-CoV-2 and coronaviruses. The CDR3 runs to 12 residues. Trimming removed 3 bases at V and 4 bases at J, with 4 bases between. Method: immunoSEQ multiplex PCR; TCRdb's copy keeps in-frame clones and lacks some. The sample holds more than 30,000 clones; roughly 88% are singletons and the top ten take over 3%. The sequence was obtained from an adult with COVID-19. Input material: memory CD4+ T cells from PBMCs. The chain joins TRBV12-3 or TRBV12-4 to TRBJ1-5; D unclear. DNA of the CDR3: TGTGCCAGCAGTTTTTTTAATCAGCCCCAGCATTTT. This encodes CASSFFNQPQHF.